This T cell receptor beta chain was obtained from a study of shared clonotypes between healthy human individuals. The V gene end was trimmed by 5 bases and the J gene end by 6 bases; junction bases not matched to a gene: 7. The CDR3 runs 14 residues. Germline CDR1 reads SNHLY; CDR2 reads FYNNEI. The repertoire was sequenced with immunoSEQ multiplex PCR; TCRdb's copy has only in-frame clones and lacks some. Here the sample spans about 1 million clones, around 78% being singletons. At least ten counts were recorded for this clone. V is TRBV2 and J is TRBJ1-5; the match to TRBD1 covers 7 bases. This TCR derives from a man younger than 35 in good health. Some clones in this sample may be carry-over from other donors' samples. The sample was memory CD4+ T cells from PBMCs. Regarding subset: CD45RA-negative fraction. Here the CDR3 DNA reads TGTGCCAGCAGTAAAAACAGGGGCGGTCAGCCCCAGCATTTT. The encoded protein is CASSKNRGGQPQHF.